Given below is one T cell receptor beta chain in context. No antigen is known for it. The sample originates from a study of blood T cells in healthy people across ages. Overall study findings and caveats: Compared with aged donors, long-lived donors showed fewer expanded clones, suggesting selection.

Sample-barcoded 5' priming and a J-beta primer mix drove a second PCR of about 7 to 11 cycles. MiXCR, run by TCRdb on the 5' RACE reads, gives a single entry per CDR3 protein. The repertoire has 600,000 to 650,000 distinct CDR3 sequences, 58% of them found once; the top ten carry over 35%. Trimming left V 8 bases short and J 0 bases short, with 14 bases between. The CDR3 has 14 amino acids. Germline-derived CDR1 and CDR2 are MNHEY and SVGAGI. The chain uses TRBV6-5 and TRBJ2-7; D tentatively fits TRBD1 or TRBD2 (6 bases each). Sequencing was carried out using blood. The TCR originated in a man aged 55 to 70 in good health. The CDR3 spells CASSSGGLSYEQYF. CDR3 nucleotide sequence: TGTGCCAGCTCTTCTGGGGGGCTCTCCTACGAGCAGTACTTC.